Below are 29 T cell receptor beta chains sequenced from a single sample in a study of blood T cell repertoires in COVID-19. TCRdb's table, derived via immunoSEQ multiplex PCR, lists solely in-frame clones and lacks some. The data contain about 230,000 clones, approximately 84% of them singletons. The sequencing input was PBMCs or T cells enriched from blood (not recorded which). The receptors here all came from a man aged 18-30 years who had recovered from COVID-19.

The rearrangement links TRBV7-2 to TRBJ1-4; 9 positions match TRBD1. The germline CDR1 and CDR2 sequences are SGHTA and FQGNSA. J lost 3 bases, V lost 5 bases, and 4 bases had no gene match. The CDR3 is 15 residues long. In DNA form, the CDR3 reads TGTGCCAGCAGCGCGCGACAGGGGGCTAATGAAAAACTGTTTTTT. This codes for CASSARQGANEKLFF.

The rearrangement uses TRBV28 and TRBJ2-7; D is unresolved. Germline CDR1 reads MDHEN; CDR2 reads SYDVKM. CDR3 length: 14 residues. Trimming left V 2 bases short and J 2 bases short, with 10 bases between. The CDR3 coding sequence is TGTGCCAGCAGTTTAGAAGAGATGGCCTACGAGCAGTACTTC. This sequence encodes CASSLEEMAYEQYF.

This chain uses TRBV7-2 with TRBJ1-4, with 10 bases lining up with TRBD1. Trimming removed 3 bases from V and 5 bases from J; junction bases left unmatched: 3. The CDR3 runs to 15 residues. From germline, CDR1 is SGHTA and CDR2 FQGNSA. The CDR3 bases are TGTGCCAGCAGCTTCCCGGGACAGGGGAATGAAAAACTGTTTTTT. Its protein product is CASSFPGQGNEKLFF. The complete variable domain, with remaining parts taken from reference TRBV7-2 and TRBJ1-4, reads GAGVSQSPSNKVTEKGKDVELRCDPISGHTALYWYRQSLGQGLEFLIYFQGNSAPDKSGLPSDRFSAERTGGSVSTLTIQRTQQEDSAVYLCASSFPGQGNEKLFFGSGTQLSVL.

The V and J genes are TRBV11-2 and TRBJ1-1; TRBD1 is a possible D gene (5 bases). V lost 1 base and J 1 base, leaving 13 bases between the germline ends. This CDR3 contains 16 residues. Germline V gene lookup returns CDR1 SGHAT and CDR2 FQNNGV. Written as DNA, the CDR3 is TGTGCCAGCAGCTTAGTTTTAGGCAGGGAGAACACTGAAGCTTTCTTT. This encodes CASSLVLGRENTEAFF. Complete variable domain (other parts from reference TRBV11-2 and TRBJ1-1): EAGVAQSPRYKIIEKRQSVAFWCNPISGHATLYWYQQILGQGPKLLIQFQNNGVVDDSQLPKDRFSAERLKGVDSTLKIQPAKLEDSAVYLCASSLVLGRENTEAFFGQGTRLTVV.

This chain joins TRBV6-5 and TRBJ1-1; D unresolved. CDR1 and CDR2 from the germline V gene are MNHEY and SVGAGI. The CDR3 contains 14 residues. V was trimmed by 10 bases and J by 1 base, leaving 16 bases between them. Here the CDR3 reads CATLAAPGNTEAFF. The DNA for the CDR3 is TGTGCCACCTTAGCAGCCCCCGGGAACACTGAAGCTTTCTTT.

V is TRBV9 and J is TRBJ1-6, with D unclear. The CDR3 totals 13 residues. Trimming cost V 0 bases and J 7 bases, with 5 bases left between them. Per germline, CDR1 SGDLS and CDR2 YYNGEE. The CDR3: CASSVDQNSPLHF. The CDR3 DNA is TGTGCCAGCAGCGTAGACCAGAATTCACCCCTCCACTTT.

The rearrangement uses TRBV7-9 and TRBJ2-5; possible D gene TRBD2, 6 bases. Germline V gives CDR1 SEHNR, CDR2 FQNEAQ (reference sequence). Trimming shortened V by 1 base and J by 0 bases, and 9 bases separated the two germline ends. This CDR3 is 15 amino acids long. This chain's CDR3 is CASSLGDSYQETQYF. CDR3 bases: TGTGCCAGCAGCTTAGGGGACTCGTACCAAGAGACCCAGTACTTC. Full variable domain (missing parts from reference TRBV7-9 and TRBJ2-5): DTGVSQNPRHKITKRGQNVTFRCDPISEHNRLYWYRQTLGQGPEFLTYFQNEAQLEKSRLLSDRFSAERPKGSFSTLEIQRTEQGDSAMYLCASSLGDSYQETQYFGPGTRLLVL.

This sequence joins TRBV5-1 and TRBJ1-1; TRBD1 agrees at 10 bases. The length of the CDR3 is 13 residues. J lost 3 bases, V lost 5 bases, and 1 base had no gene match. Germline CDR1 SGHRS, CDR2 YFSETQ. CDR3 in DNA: TGCGCCAGCAGGGACAGGGGGGACACTGAAGCTTTCTTT. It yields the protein CASRDRGDTEAFF. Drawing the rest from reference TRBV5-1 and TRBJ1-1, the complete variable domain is KAGVTQTPRYLIKTRGQQVTLSCSPISGHRSVSWYQQTPGQGLQFLFEYFSETQRNKGNFPGRFSGRQFSNSRSEMNVSTLELGDSALYLCASRDRGDTEAFFGQGTRLTVV.

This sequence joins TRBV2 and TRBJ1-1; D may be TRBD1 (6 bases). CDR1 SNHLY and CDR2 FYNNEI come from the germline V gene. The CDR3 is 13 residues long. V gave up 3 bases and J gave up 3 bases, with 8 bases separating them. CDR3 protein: CASSEQGYTEAFF. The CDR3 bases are TGTGCCAGCAGTGAGCAGGGGTACACTGAAGCTTTCTTT.

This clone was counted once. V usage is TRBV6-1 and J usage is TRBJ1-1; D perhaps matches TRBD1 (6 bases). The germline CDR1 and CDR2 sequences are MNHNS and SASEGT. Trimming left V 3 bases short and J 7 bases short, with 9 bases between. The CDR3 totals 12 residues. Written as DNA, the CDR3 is TGTGCCAGCAGTGAGCAGGGGATTGAAGCTTTCTTT. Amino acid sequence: CASSEQGIEAFF.

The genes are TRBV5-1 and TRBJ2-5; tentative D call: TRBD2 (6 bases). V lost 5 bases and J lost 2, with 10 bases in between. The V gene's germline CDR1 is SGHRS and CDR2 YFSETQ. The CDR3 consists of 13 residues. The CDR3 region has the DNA TGCGCCAGCAGGGAGGGTACACAAGAGACCCAGTACTTC. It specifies CASREGTQETQYF. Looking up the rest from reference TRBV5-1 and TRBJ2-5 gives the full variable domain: KAGVTQTPRYLIKTRGQQVTLSCSPISGHRSVSWYQQTPGQGLQFLFEYFSETQRNKGNFPGRFSGRQFSNSRSEMNVSTLELGDSALYLCASREGTQETQYFGPGTRLLVL.

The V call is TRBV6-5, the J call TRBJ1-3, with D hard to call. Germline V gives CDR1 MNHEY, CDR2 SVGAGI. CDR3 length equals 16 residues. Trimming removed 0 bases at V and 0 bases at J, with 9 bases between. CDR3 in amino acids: CASSYSDTPSGNTIYF. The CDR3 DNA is TGTGCCAGCAGTTACTCTGACACACCCTCTGGAAACACCATATATTTT.

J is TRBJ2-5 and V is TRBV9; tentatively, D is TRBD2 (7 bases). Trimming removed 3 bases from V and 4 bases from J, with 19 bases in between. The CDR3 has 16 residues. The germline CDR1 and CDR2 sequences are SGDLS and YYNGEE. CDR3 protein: CASSGSRGGVGETQYF. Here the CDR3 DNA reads TGTGCCAGCAGCGGATCGAGGGGGGGCGTAGGAGAGACCCAGTACTTC.

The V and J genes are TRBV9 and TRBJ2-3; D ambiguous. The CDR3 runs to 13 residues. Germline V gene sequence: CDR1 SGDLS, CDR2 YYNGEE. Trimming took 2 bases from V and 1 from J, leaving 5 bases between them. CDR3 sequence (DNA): TGTGCCAGCAGCGTCGAGGGCACAGATACGCAGTATTTT. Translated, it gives CASSVEGTDTQYF.

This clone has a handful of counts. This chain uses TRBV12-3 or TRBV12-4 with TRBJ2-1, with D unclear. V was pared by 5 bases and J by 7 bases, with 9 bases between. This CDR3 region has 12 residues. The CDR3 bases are TGTGCCAGCAGTCCCCGAGCGAATGAGCAGTTCTTC. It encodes CASSPRANEQFF.

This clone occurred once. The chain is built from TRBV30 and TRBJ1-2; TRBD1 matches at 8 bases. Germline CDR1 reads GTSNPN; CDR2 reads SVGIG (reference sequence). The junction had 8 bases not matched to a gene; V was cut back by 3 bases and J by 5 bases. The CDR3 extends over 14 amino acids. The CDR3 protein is CAWSVTGEKYGYTF. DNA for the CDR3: TGTGCCTGGAGCGTGACAGGGGAAAAATATGGCTACACCTTC.

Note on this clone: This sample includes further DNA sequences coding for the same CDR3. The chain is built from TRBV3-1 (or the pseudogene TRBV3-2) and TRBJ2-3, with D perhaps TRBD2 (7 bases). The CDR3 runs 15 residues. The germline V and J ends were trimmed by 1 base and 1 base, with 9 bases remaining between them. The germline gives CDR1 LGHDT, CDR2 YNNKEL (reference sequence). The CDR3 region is CASSQAGGRTDTQYF. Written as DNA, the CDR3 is TGTGCCAGCAGCCAAGCGGGGGGCCGCACAGATACGCAGTATTTT.

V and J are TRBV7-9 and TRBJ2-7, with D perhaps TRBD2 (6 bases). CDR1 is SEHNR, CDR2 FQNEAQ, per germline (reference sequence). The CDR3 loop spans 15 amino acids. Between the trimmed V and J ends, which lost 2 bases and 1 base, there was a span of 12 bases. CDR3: CASSLTGDGSYEQYF. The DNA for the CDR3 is TGTGCCAGCAGCTTAACGGGAGATGGTTCCTACGAGCAGTACTTC.

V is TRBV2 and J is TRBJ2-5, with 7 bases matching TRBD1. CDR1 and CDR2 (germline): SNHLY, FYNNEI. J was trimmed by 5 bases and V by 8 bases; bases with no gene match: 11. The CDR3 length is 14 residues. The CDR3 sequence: CASGQGPQGETQYF. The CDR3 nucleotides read TGTGCCAGCGGTCAGGGGCCACAGGGGGAGACCCAGTACTTC.

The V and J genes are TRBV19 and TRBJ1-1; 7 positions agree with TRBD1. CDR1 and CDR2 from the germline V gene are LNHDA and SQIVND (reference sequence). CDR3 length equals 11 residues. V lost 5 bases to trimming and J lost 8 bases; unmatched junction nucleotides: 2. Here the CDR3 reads CASSGGQEAFF. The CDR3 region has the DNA TGTGCCAGTAGTGGGGGACAGGAAGCTTTCTTT.

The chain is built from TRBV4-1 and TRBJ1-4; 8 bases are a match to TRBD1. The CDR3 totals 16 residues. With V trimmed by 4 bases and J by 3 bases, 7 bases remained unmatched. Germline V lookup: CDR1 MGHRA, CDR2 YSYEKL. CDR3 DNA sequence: TGCGCCAGCAGCCGGGGACAGGAGAAATCTAATGAAAAACTGTTTTTT. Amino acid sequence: CASSRGQEKSNEKLFF.

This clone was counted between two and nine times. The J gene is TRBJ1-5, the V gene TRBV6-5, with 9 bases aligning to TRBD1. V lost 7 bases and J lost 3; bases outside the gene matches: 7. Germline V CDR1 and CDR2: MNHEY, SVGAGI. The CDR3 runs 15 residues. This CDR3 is CASTKGQGHNQPQHF. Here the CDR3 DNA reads TGTGCCAGCACAAAGGGACAGGGCCACAATCAGCCCCAGCATTTT.

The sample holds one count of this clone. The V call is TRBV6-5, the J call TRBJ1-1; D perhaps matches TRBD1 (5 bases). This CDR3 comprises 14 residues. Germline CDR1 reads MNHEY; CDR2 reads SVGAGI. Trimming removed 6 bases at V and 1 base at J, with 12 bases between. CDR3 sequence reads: CASRSNRRNTEAFF. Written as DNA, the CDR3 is TGTGCCAGCAGATCCAACAGGAGGAACACTGAAGCTTTCTTT.

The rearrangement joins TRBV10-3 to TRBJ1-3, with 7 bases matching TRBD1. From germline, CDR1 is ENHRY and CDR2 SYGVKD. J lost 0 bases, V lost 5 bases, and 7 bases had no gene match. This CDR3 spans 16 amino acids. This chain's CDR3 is CAISPPTGASGNTIYF. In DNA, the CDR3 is TGTGCCATCAGTCCCCCTACAGGGGCCTCTGGAAACACCATATATTTT.

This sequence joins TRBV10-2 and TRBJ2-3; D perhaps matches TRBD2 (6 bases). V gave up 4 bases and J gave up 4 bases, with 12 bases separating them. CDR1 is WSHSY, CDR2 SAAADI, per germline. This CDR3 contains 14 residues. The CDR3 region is CASSGGTDPDTQYF. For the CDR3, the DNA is TGCGCCAGCAGTGGCGGGACTGACCCAGATACGCAGTATTTT.

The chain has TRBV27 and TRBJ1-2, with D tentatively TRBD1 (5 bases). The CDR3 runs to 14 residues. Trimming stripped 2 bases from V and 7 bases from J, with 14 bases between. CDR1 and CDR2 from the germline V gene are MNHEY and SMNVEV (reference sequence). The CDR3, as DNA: TGTGCCAGCAGTTTAAGGGGCAGATACTCTGGCTACACCTTC. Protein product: CASSLRGRYSGYTF.

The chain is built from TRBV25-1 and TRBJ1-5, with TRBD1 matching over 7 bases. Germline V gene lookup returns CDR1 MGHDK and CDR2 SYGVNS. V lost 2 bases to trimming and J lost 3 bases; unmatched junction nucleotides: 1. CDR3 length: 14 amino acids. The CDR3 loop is CASSETGANQPQHF. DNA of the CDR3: TGTGCCAGCAGTGAAACAGGGGCCAATCAGCCCCAGCATTTT. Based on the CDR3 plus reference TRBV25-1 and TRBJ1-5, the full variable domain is EADIYQTPRYLVIGTGKKITLECSQTMGHDKMYWYQQDPGMELHLIHYSYGVNSTEKGDLSSESTVSRIRTEHFPLTLESARPSHTSQYLCASSETGANQPQHFGDGTRLSIL.

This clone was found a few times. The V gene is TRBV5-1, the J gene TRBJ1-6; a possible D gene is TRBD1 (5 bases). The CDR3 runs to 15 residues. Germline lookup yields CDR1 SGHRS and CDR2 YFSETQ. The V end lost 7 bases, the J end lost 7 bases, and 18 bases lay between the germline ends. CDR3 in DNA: TGCGCCAGCCGTTTTTCCGACAGTGTCAATTCACCCCTCCACTTT. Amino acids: CASRFSDSVNSPLHF.

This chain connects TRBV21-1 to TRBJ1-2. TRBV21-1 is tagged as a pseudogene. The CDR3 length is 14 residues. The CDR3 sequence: CASSKAPGDYGYTF. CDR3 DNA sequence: TGTGCCAGCAGCAAAGCGCCGGGGGACTATGGCTACACCTTC.